This TCR beta chain was recovered during a study of T-cell reconstitution after alpha-beta-depleted transplantation in children. The CDR3 runs 14 residues. V shed 3 bases and J shed 0 bases, with 8 bases lying between them. Per the germline V gene, CDR1 is SGHDN and CDR2 is FVKESK. Study-level results: After transplant, high TCRbeta diversity at day 60 in some patients arose from surviving recipient T cells and thymic progenitors. Reportedly, alpha-beta T cells present about two months post-transplant originated from several hundred expanded clones of graft origin. At the one-year point after transplant, T-cell counts and TCRbeta diversity were found to come mostly from T cells that had been newly produced.

This clonotype was seen a handful of times. Its antigen remains unknown. This sample's TCRbeta library carried unique molecular identifier barcodes. TCRdb re-analysed the PCR reads in MiXCR, keeping a single row per CDR3 protein. The data contain hundreds of thousands of distinct CDR3 sequences, around 14% of them singletons. J is TRBJ2-5 and V is TRBV14; no clear D gene. The clonotype originates from a girl aged 2 to 9 with congenital amegakaryocytic thrombocytopenia, due to receive a stem cell transplant. The source material was PBMCs, sampled before TCRalphabeta/CD19-depleted stem cell transplant. CDR3 in DNA: TGTGCCAGCAGCCAGGCCCCTTACCAAGAGACCCAGTACTTC. Translating it yields CASSQAPYQETQYF.